This T cell receptor (beta chain) derives from a study of glioma-infiltrating T cells after dendritic cell vaccination. Study-wide context: Patients had newly diagnosed or recurrent glioblastoma and received dendritic cell vaccines. At biweekly intervals, patients got three intradermal dendritic cell vaccine injections.

The time point here: after dendritic cell vaccination, including at tumor progression/relapse. Data came from immunoSEQ multiplex PCR; TCRdb stores just in-frame clones and leaves some out. This table holds tens of thousands of clones, roughly 84% found once. This clone has just a few counts. This CDR3 has 16 amino acids. Trimming shortened V by 1 base and J by 4 bases, and 17 bases separated the two germline ends. Per the germline V gene, CDR1 is LGHNA and CDR2 is YSLEER. This clonotype originated in a human donor with glioblastoma. This rearrangement joins TRBV4-3 to TRBJ2-7, with D possibly being TRBD1 (5 bases). The input for sequencing was blood, taken after dendritic cell vaccination. The CDR3 coding sequence is TGCGCCAGCAGCCAAGCACTACAGGTAGGACCATACGAGCAGTACTTC. This translates into CASSQALQVGPYEQYF.